The 20 T cell receptor beta chains below come from one sample, sequenced in a study of response to subunit inactivated influenza vaccine. TCRdb fed the RT-PCR reads into MiXCR, producing one record per CDR3 protein. The profile shows 610,000 or so distinct CDR3 sequences, 14% of them singletons. The source material was PBMCs from blood, sampled roughly 13 days after vaccination. The receptors derive from a man between 50 and 59 years old who received an inactivated influenza vaccine.

This chain joins TRBV5-1 and TRBJ2-5; D is possibly TRBD2 (6 bases). The CDR3 covers 15 residues. Between the trimmed V and J ends, which lost 4 bases and 4 bases, there was a span of 17 bases. Per germline, CDR1 SGHRS and CDR2 YFSETQ. The DNA for the CDR3 is TGCGCCAGCAGCCAAGGTGGGGGGACGGGAGAGACCCAGTACTTC. Amino acids: CASSQGGGTGETQYF.

The chain uses TRBV28 and TRBJ2-1; D may be TRBD2 (5 bases). V lost 6 bases, J lost 2 bases, and 17 bases lay in between. The CDR3 sequence is 16 residues long. Germline V gene data show CDR1 as MDHEN and CDR2 as SYDVKM. Here the CDR3 reads CASRLPSTIPYNEQFF. The CDR3, as DNA: TGTGCCAGCAGGCTACCGTCGACTATTCCCTACAATGAGCAGTTCTTC.

The chain joins TRBV28 to TRBJ2-7; perhaps TRBD1 as D (5 bases). Germline V gene sequence: CDR1 MDHEN, CDR2 SYDVKM. This CDR3 region has 11 residues. V lost 6 bases, J lost 8 bases, and 11 bases lay in between. In nucleotides, the CDR3 is TGTGCCAGCAGCCAGGGCCGGAAGCAGTACTTC. Translating it yields CASSQGRKQYF.

This clonotype turned up a few times. The chain links TRBV28 to TRBJ2-2, with D perhaps matching TRBD2 (5 bases). CDR1 MDHEN and CDR2 SYDVKM come from the germline V gene. CDR3 size: 15 residues. The V end was cut by 4 bases, the J end by 5 bases, with 14 bases between. The CDR3 DNA sequence: TGTGCCAGCAGTTCGGACTTGGAGTCGACCGGGGAGCTGTTTTTT. Translated, it gives CASSSDLESTGELFF.

This clonotype occurred a few times. The CDR3 loop reads CSVGRADTEAFF. The CDR3, as DNA: TGCAGCGTTGGTAGGGCTGACACTGAAGCTTTCTTT. The rearrangement uses TRBV29-1 and TRBJ1-1, with D hard to call. CDR3 size: 12 residues. CDR1 and CDR2 (germline): SQVTM, ANQGSEA. The V gene lost 4 bases and the J gene lost 3 bases, with 9 bases spanning the gap.

The rearrangement links TRBV6-5 to TRBJ2-5, with a tentative D call TRBD2 (7 bases). This CDR3 region has 13 residues. CDR1 is MNHEY and CDR2 is SVGAGI in the germline V gene. Trimming took 0 bases from V and 9 from J, leaving 11 bases between them. The CDR3 here is CASSYSWEGAQYF. Written as DNA, the CDR3 is TGTGCCAGCAGTTACTCTTGGGAGGGGGCCCAGTACTTC.

CDR3 protein: CASSAGLAGGTGELFF. CDR3 DNA sequence: TGTGCCAGCAGTGCGGGACTAGCGGGAGGGACCGGGGAGCTGTTTTTT. The rearrangement joins TRBV12-3 or TRBV12-4 to TRBJ2-2; TRBD2 aligns across 16 bases. The CDR3 is 16 amino acids. Germline trimming cut 5 bases from V and 5 bases from J; bases unmatched to any gene: 2.

The chain recombines TRBV15 with TRBJ2-6; maybe TRBD1 (6 bases). The V and J ends lost 3 bases and 1 base respectively, with 10 bases between them. There are 16 residues in the CDR3. Germline V CDR1 and CDR2: LNHNV, YYDKDF (reference sequence). CDR3 loop: CATSRDSLSGANVLTF. The CDR3 DNA is TGTGCCACCAGCAGGGACAGTCTATCTGGGGCCAACGTCCTGACTTTC.

The CDR3 region has the DNA TGTGCCAGCAGCTTAGGTTTATCGCAGGGAACAGATACGCAGTATTTT. Translating it yields CASSLGLSQGTDTQYF. The chain carries TRBV7-9 and TRBJ2-3; TRBD1 might be the D (5 bases). Trimming shortened V by 1 base and J by 3 bases, and 14 bases separated the two germline ends. Germline CDR1 and CDR2: SEHNR and FQNEAQ (reference sequence). This CDR3 spans 16 amino acids.

This clonotype was seen a handful of times. The CDR3 is CASSLVELRTSRREEQYF. CDR3 DNA sequence: TGTGCCAGCAGCTTAGTGGAACTTCGGACTAGTCGTCGAGAAGAGCAGTACTTC. The V gene is TRBV7-9, the J gene TRBJ2-7; 7 bases agree with TRBD2. This CDR3 comprises 18 residues. Trimming cost V 1 base and J 7 bases; bases outside gene matches: 19. Germline CDR1 is SEHNR and CDR2 is FQNEAQ (reference sequence).

In this sample, this clonotype turned up a few times. The chain is built from TRBV20-1 and TRBJ1-2; D call uncertain. CDR1 is DFQATT and CDR2 is SNEGSKA in the germline V gene (reference sequence). The CDR3 sequence is 12 residues long. The V end lost 2 bases, the J end lost 2 bases, and 6 bases lay between the germline ends. The CDR3 is CSARPGNYGYTF. The DNA for the CDR3 is TGCAGTGCTAGACCGGGAAACTATGGCTACACCTTC.

This clonotype was seen repeatedly, ten times or more. The CDR3 coding sequence is TGCGCCAGCAGCTTGGATGACTCTGGGGCCAACGTCCTGACTTTC. As protein: CASSLDDSGANVLTF. The gene calls are TRBV5-1 and TRBJ2-6, with D unclear. The CDR3 contains 15 residues. Germline V gives CDR1 SGHRS, CDR2 YFSETQ. The ends were cut back, 0 bases at V and 0 bases at J, with 4 bases in the middle.

The chain carries TRBV7-2 and TRBJ2-1, with D possibly being TRBD1 or TRBD2 (5 bases each). Germline loops: CDR1 SGHTA, CDR2 FQGNSA. Trimming took 5 bases from V and 8 from J, leaving 19 bases between them. The CDR3 runs to 15 residues. The CDR3 nucleotides read TGTGCCAGCAGCCCCGGGGTTTCGGTAGGGGATGAGCAGTTCTTC. This translates into CASSPGVSVGDEQFF.

This chain joins TRBV14 and TRBJ2-5; the match to TRBD1 covers 9 bases. From germline, CDR1 is SGHDN and CDR2 FVKESK. There are 15 residues in the CDR3. V dropped 4 bases and J dropped 2; count of bases not matched to a gene: 5. The CDR3 DNA reads as TGTGCCAGCAGCCCTATGGACAGGGGTCAAGAGACCCAGTACTTC. Residues: CASSPMDRGQETQYF.

A few counts support this clonotype. The V gene is TRBV7-2, the J gene TRBJ2-3; D possibly uses TRBD1 or TRBD2 (5 bases each). V gave up 7 bases and J gave up 0 bases, with 14 bases separating them. The germline V gene has CDR1 SGHTA and CDR2 FQGNSA. The CDR3 consists of 15 residues. CDR3 protein: CASTIGARSTDTQYF. The CDR3 bases are TGTGCCAGCACAATCGGGGCGCGAAGCACAGATACGCAGTATTTT.

The V call is TRBV28, the J call TRBJ2-5; possible D gene TRBD1, 6 bases. CDR1 and CDR2 (germline): MDHEN, SYDVKM. The CDR3 has 17 residues. V was shortened by 8 bases and J by 2 bases, with 24 bases between the two germline ends. This chain's CDR3 is CASGPRDTFLSQETQYF. The CDR3 DNA is TGTGCCAGCGGCCCCCGGGACACCTTTTTATCGCAAGAGACCCAGTACTTC. The full variable domain, completed using reference TRBV28 and TRBJ2-5, is DVKVTQSSRYLVKRTGEKVFLECVQDMDHENMFWYRQDPGLGLRLIYFSYDVKMKEKGDIPEGYSVSREKKERFSLILESASTNQTSMYLCASGPRDTFLSQETQYFGPGTRLLVL.

A few counts support this clonotype. The chain links TRBV19 to TRBJ1-5, with D perhaps TRBD1 (5 bases). Germline V CDR1 and CDR2: LNHDA, SQIVND (reference sequence). The CDR3 has 14 residues. V lost 3 bases and J 4 bases, leaving 10 bases between the germline ends. CDR3 protein: CASSMTPGNQPQHF. CDR3 coding DNA: TGTGCCAGTAGTATGACGCCAGGGAATCAGCCCCAGCATTTT.

This chain links TRBV28 with TRBJ1-6; D gene ambiguous. V lost 7 bases and J lost 4, with 8 bases in between. The CDR3 consists of 13 residues. Germline V gene sequence: CDR1 MDHEN, CDR2 SYDVKM. CDR3 sequence reads: CASILRYNSPLHF. CDR3 nucleotide sequence: TGTGCCAGCATCTTACGGTATAATTCACCCCTCCACTTT.

The CDR3 DNA is TGTGCCAGCAGTTACTCGTTCGCGGGGGGGCATGAGCAGTTCTTC. Translated, it gives CASSYSFAGGHEQFF. The chain is built from TRBV6-2 or TRBV6-3 and TRBJ2-1, with TRBD2 identical over 9 bases. Germline trimming cut 0 bases from V and 8 bases from J; bases unmatched to any gene: 5. CDR1 and CDR2 from the germline V gene are MNHEY and SVGEGT. The CDR3 is made up of 15 amino acids.

This clonotype turned up a few times. This chain uses TRBV20-1 with TRBJ1-5; TRBD1 agrees at 7 bases. This CDR3 is built from 16 residues. The junction had 14 bases not matched to a gene; V was cut back by 0 bases and J by 9 bases. In germline, CDR1 is DFQATT, CDR2 SNEGSKA (reference sequence). This CDR3 reads CSARETGSGLRLPQHF. The CDR3 DNA is TGCAGTGCTAGAGAGACAGGGAGTGGGTTAAGGTTGCCCCAGCATTTT.